Listed below are T cell receptor beta chains from one sample, sequenced in a study of a mutant IDH1 vaccine in newly diagnosed glioma. The protocol was immunoSEQ multiplex PCR, while the TCRdb copy is restricted to in-frame clones and leaves out a portion. The sample includes about 68,000 clones, about four fifths of them seen just once. No cognate antigen is known for these TCRs. The input for sequencing was PBMCs, taken from a glioma patient whose treatment included an IDH1 peptide vaccine. These receptors were collected from a man in his late teens or twenties with glioma. The CDR3 runs from the conserved cysteine through the conserved F or W. The D gene is left open where the match is weak. Part of the rows lack a size; the others show once, few, many or a class for expanded clones.

d_call	v_call	cdr3_length	clone_size	j_call	cdr3_aa	cdr3_nt
TRBD2	TRBV6-5	15	NA	TRBJ2-3	CASGAGGGNTDTQYF	TGTGCCAGCGGCGCCGGGGGGGGCAACACAGATACGCAGTATTTT
TRBD1	TRBV5-1	13	NA	TRBJ2-7	CASSWTGGNEQYF	TGCGCCAGCAGCTGGACAGGGGGAAACGAGCAGTACTTC
TRBD1	TRBV6-6	16	NA	TRBJ2-1	CASSTAGTGNVNEQFF	TGTGCCAGCAGCACAGCCGGGACAGGGAACGTGAATGAGCAGTTCTTC
NA	TRBV6-1	13	NA	TRBJ1-6	CASSEGGNSPLHF	TGTGCCAGCAGTGAAGGGGGTAATTCACCCCTCCACTTT
NA	TRBV4-3	17	NA	TRBJ1-2	CASSPAPGNLFRDGYTF	TGCGCCAGCAGCCCAGCACCGGGGAACCTATTTAGGGATGGCTACACCTTC
NA	TRBV5-5	13	NA	TRBJ2-3	CASSPYSTDTQYF	TGTGCCAGCAGTCCCTATAGCACAGATACGCAGTATTTT
TRBD1	TRBV5-1	14	NA	TRBJ2-7	CASGFSPGQSEQYF	TGCGCCAGCGGATTCTCACCGGGACAGAGCGAGCAGTACTTC
NA	TRBV5-4	13	once	TRBJ1-2	CASSLDQAYGYTF	TGTGCCAGCAGCTTAGACCAGGCCTATGGCTACACCTTC
TRBD1	TRBV4-2	17	NA	TRBJ2-4	CASSPGTGRKGKNIQYF	TGTGCCAGCAGTCCCGGGACAGGGCGGAAAGGCAAAAACATTCAGTACTTC
NA	TRBV6-6	13	NA	TRBJ1-2	CASSESFTYGYTF	TGTGCCAGCAGCGAGAGTTTCACTTATGGCTACACCTTC
NA	TRBV10-3	15	NA	TRBJ2-4	CAISVGDFGKNIQYF	TGTGCCATCAGTGTTGGGGACTTCGGCAAAAACATTCAGTACTTC
TRBD2	TRBV27	16	NA	TRBJ2-7	CASSAGGGGKSYGQYF	TGTGCCAGCAGTGCAGGTGGGGGAGGGAAGTCCTACGGGCAGTACTTC
TRBD1	TRBV15	16	NA	TRBJ2-1	CATSRERTGAYNEQFF	TGTGCCACCAGCAGAGAAAGGACAGGGGCCTACAATGAGCAGTTCTTC
NA	TRBV28	14	NA	TRBJ1-5	CASSLGLANQPQHF	TGTGCCAGCAGTTTAGGCCTCGCCAATCAGCCCCAGCATTTT
NA	TRBV28	16	NA	TRBJ1-1	CASSPRLGGPNTEAFF	TGTGCCAGCAGTCCCCGATTAGGAGGGCCGAACACTGAAGCTTTCTTT
NA	TRBV30	12	NA	TRBJ2-6	CAWTDGANVLTF	TGTGCCTGGACAGATGGGGCCAACGTCCTGACTTTC